The clone carrying this T cell receptor (beta chain) was detected only once. Germline V CDR1 and CDR2: SGHRS, YFSETQ. The CDR3 runs to 14 residues. V shed 4 bases and J shed 3 bases, with 10 bases lying between them. This sample stems from a study of tumor T cells in aggressive B-cell lymphoma. Sequenced by immunoSEQ multiplex PCR; TCRdb stores in-frame clones only, minus some. In the table there are 2,000 to 3,000 clones, around 86% of which are singletons. The gene calls are TRBV5-1 and TRBJ1-4; D remains ambiguous. The sequenced sample was tumor tissue. This receptor was obtained from an adult with diffuse large B cell lymphoma. The CDR3 loop is CASSPSQSNEKLFF. The CDR3 DNA reads as TGCGCCAGCAGCCCCTCACAGTCTAATGAAAAACTGTTTTTT.